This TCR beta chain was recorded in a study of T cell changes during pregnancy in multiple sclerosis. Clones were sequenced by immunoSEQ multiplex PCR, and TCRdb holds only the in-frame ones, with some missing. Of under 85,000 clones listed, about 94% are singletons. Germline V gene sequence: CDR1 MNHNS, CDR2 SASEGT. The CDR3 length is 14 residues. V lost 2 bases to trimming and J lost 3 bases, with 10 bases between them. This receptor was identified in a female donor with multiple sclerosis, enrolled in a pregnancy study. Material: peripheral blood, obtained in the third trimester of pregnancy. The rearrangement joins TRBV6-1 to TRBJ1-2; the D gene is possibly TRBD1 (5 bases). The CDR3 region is CASSEKTAYYGYTF. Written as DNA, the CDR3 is TGTGCCAGCAGTGAAAAGACAGCCTACTATGGCTACACCTTC.